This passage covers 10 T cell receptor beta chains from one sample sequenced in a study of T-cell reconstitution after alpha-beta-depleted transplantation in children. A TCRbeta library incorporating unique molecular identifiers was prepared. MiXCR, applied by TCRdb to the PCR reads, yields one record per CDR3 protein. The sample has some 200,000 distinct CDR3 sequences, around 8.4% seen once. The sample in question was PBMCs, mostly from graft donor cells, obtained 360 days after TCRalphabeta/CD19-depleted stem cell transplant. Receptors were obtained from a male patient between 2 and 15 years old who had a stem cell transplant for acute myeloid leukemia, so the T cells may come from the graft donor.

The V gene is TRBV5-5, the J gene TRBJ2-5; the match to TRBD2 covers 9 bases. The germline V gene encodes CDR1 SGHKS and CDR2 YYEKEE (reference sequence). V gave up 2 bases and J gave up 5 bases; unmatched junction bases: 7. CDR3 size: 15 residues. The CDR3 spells CASSFGLAPWETQYF. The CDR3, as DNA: TGTGCCAGCAGCTTTGGACTAGCGCCTTGGGAGACCCAGTACTTC.

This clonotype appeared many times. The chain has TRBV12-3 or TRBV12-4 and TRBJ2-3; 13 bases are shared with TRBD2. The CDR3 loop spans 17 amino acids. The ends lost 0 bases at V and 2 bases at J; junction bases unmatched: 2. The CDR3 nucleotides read TGTGCCAGCAGTTTAGCGGGACTAGCGGGGCTCACAGATACGCAGTATTTT. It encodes CASSLAGLAGLTDTQYF.

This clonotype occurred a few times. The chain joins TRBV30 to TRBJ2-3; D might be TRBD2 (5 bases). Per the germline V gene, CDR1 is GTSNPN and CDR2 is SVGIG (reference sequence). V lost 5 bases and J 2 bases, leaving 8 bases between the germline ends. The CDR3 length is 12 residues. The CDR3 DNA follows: TGTGCCTGGCGAGGGATCACAGATACGCAGTATTTT. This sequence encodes CAWRGITDTQYF.

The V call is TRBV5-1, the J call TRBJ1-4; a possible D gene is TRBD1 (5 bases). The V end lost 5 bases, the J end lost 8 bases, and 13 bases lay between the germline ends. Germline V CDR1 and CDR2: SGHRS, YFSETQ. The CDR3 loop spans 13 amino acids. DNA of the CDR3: TGCGCCAGCAGAGGTGGGGGACGCGAAAAACTGTTTTTT. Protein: CASRGGGREKLFF.

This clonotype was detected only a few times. Here the CDR3 reads CASSLESGPYNEQFF. The CDR3 coding sequence is TGTGCCAGCAGCTTGGAGTCAGGGCCCTACAATGAGCAGTTCTTC. The V gene is TRBV5-5, the J gene TRBJ2-1; D is possibly TRBD1 (5 bases). V shed 0 bases and J shed 2 bases, with 9 bases lying between them. This CDR3 contains 15 residues. Germline V gives CDR1 SGHKS, CDR2 YYEKEE (reference sequence).

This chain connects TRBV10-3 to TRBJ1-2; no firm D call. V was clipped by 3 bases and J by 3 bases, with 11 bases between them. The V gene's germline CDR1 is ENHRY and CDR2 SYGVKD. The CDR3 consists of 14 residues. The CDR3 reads CAISEKVVDYGYTF. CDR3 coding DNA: TGTGCCATCAGTGAAAAGGTAGTGGACTATGGCTACACCTTC.

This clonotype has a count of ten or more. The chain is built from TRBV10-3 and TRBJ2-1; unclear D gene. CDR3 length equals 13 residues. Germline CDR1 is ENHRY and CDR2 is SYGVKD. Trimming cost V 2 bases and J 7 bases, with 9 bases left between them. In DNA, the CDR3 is TGTGCCATCAGTGAGAACCTCAGAAATGAGCAGTTCTTC. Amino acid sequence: CAISENLRNEQFF.

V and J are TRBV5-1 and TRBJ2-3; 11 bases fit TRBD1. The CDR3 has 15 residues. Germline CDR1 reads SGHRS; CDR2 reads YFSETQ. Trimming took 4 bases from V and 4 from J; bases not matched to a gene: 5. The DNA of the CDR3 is TGCGCCAGCAGCGTAGGACAGGGGGCTGCAGATACGCAGTATTTT. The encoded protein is CASSVGQGAADTQYF.

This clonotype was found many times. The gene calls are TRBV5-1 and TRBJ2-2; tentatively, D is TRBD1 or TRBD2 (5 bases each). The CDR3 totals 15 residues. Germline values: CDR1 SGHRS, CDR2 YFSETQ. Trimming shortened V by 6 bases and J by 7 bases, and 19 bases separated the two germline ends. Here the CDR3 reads CASTKNRGAGGELFF. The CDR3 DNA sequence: TGCGCCAGCACCAAAAATAGGGGCGCGGGCGGGGAGCTGTTTTTT.

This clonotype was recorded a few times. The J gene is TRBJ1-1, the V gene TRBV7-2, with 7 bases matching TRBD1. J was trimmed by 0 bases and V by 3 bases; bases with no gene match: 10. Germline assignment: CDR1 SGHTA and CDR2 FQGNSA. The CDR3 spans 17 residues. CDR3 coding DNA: TGTGCCAGCAGCTTCCCAGGGGGTAGGGGCATGAACACTGAAGCTTTCTTT. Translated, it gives CASSFPGGRGMNTEAFF.